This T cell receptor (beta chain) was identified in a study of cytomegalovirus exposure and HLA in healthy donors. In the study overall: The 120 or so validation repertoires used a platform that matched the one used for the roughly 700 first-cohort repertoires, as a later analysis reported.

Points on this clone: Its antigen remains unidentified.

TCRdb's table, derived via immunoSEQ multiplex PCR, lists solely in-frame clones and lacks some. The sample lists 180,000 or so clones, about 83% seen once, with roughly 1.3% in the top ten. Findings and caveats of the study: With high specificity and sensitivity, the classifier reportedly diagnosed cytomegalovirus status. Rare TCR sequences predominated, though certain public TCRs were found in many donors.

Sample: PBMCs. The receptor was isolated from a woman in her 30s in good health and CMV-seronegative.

This CDR3 reads CASSQEPTDPGNTIYF. CDR3 DNA: TGTGCCAGCAGCCAAGAGCCGACTGACCCTGGAAACACCATATATTTT. The gene calls are TRBV4-2 and TRBJ1-3; D unresolved. V was pared by 0 bases and J by 2 bases, with 11 bases between. This CDR3 region has 16 residues. Germline CDR1 is LGHNA and CDR2 is YNFKEQ.